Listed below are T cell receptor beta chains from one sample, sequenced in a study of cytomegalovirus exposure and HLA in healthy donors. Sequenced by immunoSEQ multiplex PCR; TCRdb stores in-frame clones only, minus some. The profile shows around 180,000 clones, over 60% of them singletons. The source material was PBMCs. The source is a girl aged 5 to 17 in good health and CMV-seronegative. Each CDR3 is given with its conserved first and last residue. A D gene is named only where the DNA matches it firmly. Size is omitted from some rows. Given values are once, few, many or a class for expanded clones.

TGTGCCAGCAGCGAGGGTTATAGCAATCAGCCCCAGCATTTT CASSEGYSNQPQHF NA NA TRBJ1-5 TRBV6-5
TGTGCTAGCAGCTTCCGAACCTTCGTTAGGGGACAGGGCCGAACTAAGAATCAGCCCCAGCATTTT CASSFRTFVRGQGRTKNQPQHF TRBD1 NA TRBJ1-5 TRBV7-7
TGTGCCAGCAGCTTATGGGGGCTGGGATACAATGAGCAGTTCTTC CASSLWGLGYNEQFF NA medium-sized TRBJ2-1 TRBV13
TGTGCCAGCAGTGGGCCCGGGGGCGAGCAGTACTTC CASSGPGGEQYF NA NA TRBJ2-7 TRBV27
TGCGCCAGCAGCCCCGGGACAGGGGGTTTGATCCACTACGAGCAGTACTTC CASSPGTGGLIHYEQYF TRBD1 NA TRBJ2-7 TRBV5-1
TGCGCCAGCAGCTCCGACGGGATCCGGGGGGCCGACCAAGAGACCCAGTACTTC CASSSDGIRGADQETQYF NA NA TRBJ2-5 TRBV5-1
TGCAGCGTTGATTTTGGACAGGGGGCCCTTCACACTGAAGCTTTCTTT CSVDFGQGALHTEAFF TRBD1 NA TRBJ1-1 TRBV29-1
TGTGCCAGCAGCTTGGGAGGGAACCAAGAGACCCAGTACTTC CASSLGGNQETQYF NA NA TRBJ2-5 TRBV5-6
TGCGCCAGCAGCCAAGCCCTAGGAAGCGGGGGTGGCAATGAGCAGTTCTTC CASSQALGSGGGNEQFF TRBD2 NA TRBJ2-1 TRBV4-1
TGTGCCAGCAGCTTGGGCGGGAGCATGAACACTGAAGCTTTCTTT CASSLGGSMNTEAFF NA many TRBJ1-1 TRBV5-6
TGTGCCAGCAACGAACTCCCGGGGACAAACTACGAGCAGTACTTC CASNELPGTNYEQYF NA NA TRBJ2-7 TRBV21-1
TGTGCCAGCAGCCCCGGACAGGGCCTGGCGAATGAGCAGTTCTTC CASSPGQGLANEQFF TRBD1 NA TRBJ2-1 TRBV7-9
TGTGCCAGCTCAGGGACTACAAGGGGCGGCTACACCTTC CASSGTTRGGYTF NA NA TRBJ1-2 TRBV18
TGTGCCAGCAGCTTAGATTGGACAGGGGAAATAACCGGGGAGCTGTTTTTT CASSLDWTGEITGELFF TRBD1 NA TRBJ2-2 TRBV7-6
TGTGCCGTACTAGCACCGCCGACCTTGAATGAGCAGTTCTTC CAVLAPPTLNEQFF NA NA TRBJ2-1 TRBV2
TGTGCCAGCAGCGGGTGGGAGGCGAACATTGAAGCTTTCTTT CASSGWEANIEAFF NA NA TRBJ1-1 TRBV5-4
TGCGCCAGCAGCCCTGGACTAGCAGAGACCCAGTACTTC CASSPGLAETQYF TRBD2 NA TRBJ2-5 TRBV5-1
TGTGCCAGCAGCGTAACCCGTAGTCTACTCCAAGAGACCCAGTACTTC CASSVTRSLLQETQYF NA NA TRBJ2-5 TRBV9
TGTGCCAGCAGCTTAGACCCCAGCGGCCCGCGAGATTTT CASSLDPSGPRDF NA NA TRBJ1-3 TRBV11-3
TGTGCCAGTAGTTGGGCCGGTTATAACACCGGGGAGCTGTTTTTT CASSWAGYNTGELFF NA few TRBJ2-2 TRBV19
TGCGCCAGCAGCCCCACATTCCTGACAGGCGGGAACACTGAAGCTTTCTTT CASSPTFLTGGNTEAFF NA NA TRBJ1-1 TRBV5-1
TGTGCCAGCACCTCGGGACAGGGGGTATCCTACGAGCAGTACTTC CASTSGQGVSYEQYF TRBD1 NA TRBJ2-7 TRBV6-5
TGTGCCAGCAGTTACGGGGACAGTAACCAAGAGACCCAGTACTTC CASSYGDSNQETQYF TRBD1 few TRBJ2-5 TRBV6-5
TGCGCCAGCAGCTTGGACGCGATGATTAGCACAGATACGCAGTATTTT CASSLDAMISTDTQYF NA once TRBJ2-3 TRBV5-1
TGTGCCAGCAGCGTAGCTGTTAGGGACAGAAACACCGGGGAGCTGTTTTTT CASSVAVRDRNTGELFF TRBD1 few TRBJ2-2 TRBV9
TGTGCCAGCAGCGTAAGCCCGGGTAGCACAGATACGCAGTATTTT CASSVSPGSTDTQYF NA NA TRBJ2-3 TRBV9
TGTGCCAGTAGTATCGGGGATACGCAGTATTTT CASSIGDTQYF NA few TRBJ2-3 TRBV19
TGTGCCAGTAGCACTTCTAGCGTCTACTCATTGCCCCAGGAGACCCAGTACTTC CASSTSSVYSLPQETQYF NA once TRBJ2-5 TRBV19
TGTGCCAGCAGCGTAGGCAGGGCCACTGAAGCTTTCTTT CASSVGRATEAFF NA NA TRBJ1-1 TRBV9
TGTGCCAGTTTGGGACAGAGAAACACTGAAGCTTTCTTT CASLGQRNTEAFF TRBD1 NA TRBJ1-1 TRBV19
TGCGCCAGCAGCTTGGCCGCGGGCTCTGGAAACACCATATATTTT CASSLAAGSGNTIYF NA few TRBJ1-3 TRBV5-1
TGTGCCAGCAGTTCAGGGGTTTCTGGGGCCAACGTCCTGACTTTC CASSSGVSGANVLTF NA NA TRBJ2-6 TRBV11-2
TGCGCCAGCAGCCAAGGAAGGCGGACAGGGTCAAACACTGAAGCTTTCTTT CASSQGRRTGSNTEAFF TRBD1 NA TRBJ1-1 TRBV4-1
TGTGCCAGCACCCCTGGGGCTCAAGAGACCCAGTACTTC CASTPGAQETQYF NA NA TRBJ2-5 TRBV5-4
TGCGCCAGCAGCCAAGATGGGCTAGCGGGCTTCTACGAGCAGTACTTC CASSQDGLAGFYEQYF TRBD2 NA TRBJ2-7 TRBV4-1
TGTGCCAGCCGAGGTGGGGATACGCAGTATTTT CASRGGDTQYF NA NA TRBJ2-3 TRBV6-1
TGTGCCAGCAGTGCCCCAGGGACACAGGTGGAGGCTTTCTTT CASSAPGTQVEAFF NA NA TRBJ1-1 TRBV25-1
TGTGCCAGCTCACCTTTCGACAGGGATGTGAAGTTCTTC CASSPFDRDVKFF TRBD1 NA TRBJ2-1 TRBV18
TGTGCCAGCAGTGGGACAGGGGATCAGCCCCAGCATTTT CASSGTGDQPQHF TRBD1 NA TRBJ1-5 TRBV6-5
TGTGCCATCAGTCATAGGGGGGGACAACATATAAAACTTGACAATGAGCAGTTCTTC CAISHRGGQHIKLDNEQFF NA NA TRBJ2-1 TRBV10-3
TGTGCCAGCAGCCCGGGAGTCTGGGATACGCAGTATTTT CASSPGVWDTQYF NA NA TRBJ2-3 TRBV7-9
TGTGCCAGCAGCTTAGTATCCCGGACAGGAACCTACGAGCAGTACTTC CASSLVSRTGTYEQYF TRBD1 few TRBJ2-7 TRBV7-9
TGTGCCAGCAGCGAAAGCAGAATTCGTCTCGGAGGAGGAAACACCATATATTTT CASSESRIRLGGGNTIYF NA NA TRBJ1-3 TRBV6-1
TGTGCCAGTCACTGGGGGGAGGGGGGCCCGACTGAAGCTTTCTTT CASHWGEGGPTEAFF NA NA TRBJ1-1 TRBV11-2
TGTGCCATCAGTGAGCCAGGACAGGGTTCCTACGAGCAGTACTTC CAISEPGQGSYEQYF TRBD1 NA TRBJ2-7 TRBV10-3
TGCAGCGTCTTGACAGGGACCTATGGCTACACCTTC CSVLTGTYGYTF TRBD1 NA TRBJ1-2 TRBV29-1
TGCGCCAGCAGCTTCGTCTCCACAGGGGGCTACGAGCAGTACTTC CASSFVSTGGYEQYF TRBD1 NA TRBJ2-7 TRBV5-1
TGCGCCAGCAGCATGGACGGGGGGGGCGAAGCTTTCTTT CASSMDGGGEAFF NA NA TRBJ1-1 TRBV5-1
TGTGCCAGCAGACTCAGGGGAGGGTACGAGCAGTACTTC CASRLRGGYEQYF NA NA TRBJ2-7 TRBV27
TGTGCCAGCAGCAGGGGAGGGACACCCCTCCACTTT CASSRGGTPLHF NA NA TRBJ1-6 TRBV25-1
TGCGCCAGCAGTTCCGGACTAGCGGGGAGACAAGAGACCCAGTACTTC CASSSGLAGRQETQYF TRBD2 NA TRBJ2-5 TRBV5-1
TGTGCCAGCTCACCCGGGGGGGTTCAACAGCCCCAGCATTTT CASSPGGVQQPQHF NA NA TRBJ1-5 TRBV18
TGTGCCAGCAGCAAGGGACTAGCGGGGGTGGATACGCAGTATTTT CASSKGLAGVDTQYF TRBD2 NA TRBJ2-3 TRBV7-2